Below, 8 T cell receptor delta chains from the same sample are listed, as sequenced in a study of γδ T cells in repeated Plasmodium falciparum infection. TCRdb re-called the multiplex PCR reads via CATT. Seen here are 55,000 to 70,000 delta-chain clones, approximately 1.7% observed once, and the top ten hold roughly 15%. Bulk repertoires came from Vgamma9/Vdelta2+ or Vdelta2-negative gammadelta T cells flow-sorted from PBMC. The sample was gamma-delta T cells from blood. The receptors derive from a pool of human donors (malaria-infected and uninfected, not separated).

This clone was seen ten or more times. The mismatch at residue 15 between this DNA's translation and the TCRdb protein of a much larger clone likely reflects a read error; the protein shown is translated from the DNA. The sample carries other DNA sequences with the same CDR3. This chain uses TRDV2 with TRDJ3; 7 nucleotides line up with TRDD3. The germline V gene encodes CDR1 GEAIGNYY and CDR2 EKD. This CDR3 has 21 residues. CDR3 region: CACDKRSWGFLKTWATRQMFF. CDR3 in DNA: TGTGCCTGTGACAAGAGGAGCTGGGGGTTCCTTAAGACCTGGGCCACCCGACAGATGTTTTTC.

Points on this clone: A read error may explain this, as a much larger clone is one base away. This chain joins TRDV1 and TRDJ1, with D hard to call. Germline CDR1 and CDR2: TSWWSYY and QGS. This CDR3 comprises 17 residues. The V end was cut by 2 bases, the J end by 3 bases, with 19 bases between. Here the CDR3 reads CALGEGFPPQYADKLIF. In DNA form, the CDR3 reads TGTGCTCTTGGGGAAGGGTTCCCACCTCAGTACGCCGATAAACTCATCTTT.

This clone came up a few times. This DNA translates differently at residue 14 from the TCRdb protein, which is that of a much larger clone; a read error is likely, and the protein shown is the DNA's own translation. This same CDR3 is encoded by further DNA sequences in the sample. This chain links TRDV1 with TRDJ1, with TRDD2 matching over 8 bases. CDR3 length: 18 amino acids. V trimming: 2 bases; J trimming: 7 bases; junction bases outside the gene matches: 18. In germline, CDR1 is TSWWSYY, CDR2 QGS. The CDR3 is CALGEVFLRPGGLRKLIF. CDR3 in DNA: TGTGCTCTTGGGGAAGTCTTCCTACGTCCGGGGGGGCTGCGTAAACTCATCTTT.

Comments on this clone: The TCRdb record carries a much larger clone's protein, which differs from this DNA's translation at residue 9; a read error is the likely cause, and the protein listed here is the DNA translation. The chain joins TRDV2 to TRDJ2, with 8 nucleotides matching TRDD3. Since TCRdb gives no J gene, matching the DNA to germline was used here to assign it. Germline V gives CDR1 GEAIGNYY, CDR2 EKD. This CDR3 has 21 amino acids. V lost 0 bases to trimming and J lost 0 bases; unmatched junction nucleotides: 17. In DNA form, the CDR3 reads TGTGCCTGTGACACCGGTACGGTAGTGTACTGGGGGGGCCCTTTGACAGCACAACTCTTCTTT. Protein product: CACDTGTVVYWGGPLTAQLFF.

Regarding this clone: TCRdb lists the protein of a much larger clone for this DNA, which differs at residue 17, so this is likely a read error; the protein given here is translated from the DNA itself. The chain couples TRDV2 to TRDJ1, with D possibly TRDD3 on 5 matching bases. The CDR3 spans 27 residues. CDR1 is GEAIGNYY and CDR2 is EKD in the germline V gene. V lost 1 base to trimming and J lost 0 bases, with 47 bases between them. The CDR3 region is CACDTSLLRMGSQEDPRPTLYTDKLIF. As DNA, the CDR3 is TGTGCCTGTGACACATCTCTCCTGAGAATGGGATCACAGGAGGACCCAAGACCGACTCTCTACACCGATAAACTCATCTTT.

In its sample, this clone was seen many times. Since a far larger clone is one base different, this is likely a read error. Other DNA sequences of this sample code for an identical CDR3. The chain links TRDV2 to TRDJ1, with D maybe TRDD3 (6 bases). This CDR3 region has 20 residues. Germline CDR1 and CDR2: GEAIGNYY and EKD. This CDR3 is CACDTLRVLGGPVITDKLIF. As DNA, the CDR3 is TGTGCCTGTGACACTCTTAGAGTACTGGGTGGGCCGGTCATCACCGACAAACTCATCTTT.

Points on this clone: The protein in TCRdb stems from a much larger clone and differs at residue 7 from this DNA's translation, likely a read error; here the protein is translated from the DNA. This CDR3 reads CALGEALLPYWGIRDKLIF. The CDR3, as DNA: TGTGCTCTTGGGGAGGCCCTCCTACCTTACTGGGGGATACGTGATAAACTCATCTTT. This chain links TRDV1 with TRDJ1; 13 bases are shared with TRDD3. V dropped 3 bases and J dropped 5; count of bases not matched to a gene: 15. Looked up from germline, CDR1 is TSWWSYY and CDR2 is QGS. This CDR3 comprises 19 residues.

Turning to this clone: TCRdb's listed protein matches a much larger clone and diverges from this DNA's translation at residue 13, likely through a read error; the protein shown comes from the DNA. The chain has TRDV1 and TRDJ1, with 9 bases aligning to TRDD3. This CDR3 comprises 20 residues. The J segment lost 3 bases and the V segment lost 0 bases, leaving 17 bases of the junction unmatched. Germline V gene lookup returns CDR1 TSWWSYY and CDR2 QGS. The CDR3 region has the DNA TGTGCTCTTGGGGAACTGATCCTCTCCCTCTGGGGGATGCGACCCGATAAACTCATCTTT. It translates to CALGELILSLWGMRPDKLIF.